The rows below give T cell receptor beta chains drawn from one sample of a study of OX40 agonist ivuxolimab in advanced cancers. Clones were sequenced by immunoSEQ multiplex PCR, and TCRdb holds only the in-frame ones, with some missing. The sample consists of about 79,000 clones, about 90% of them appearing once. Sequencing used CD4+ or CD8+ T cells sorted from blood, obtained in a trial of the OX40 agonist ivuxolimab. The source is an adult with an advanced solid tumor such as melanoma, head and neck, liver or kidney cancer. The CDR3 runs from the conserved cysteine through the conserved F or W. D genes are given only for firm matches. Clone sizes are given selectively: once, few, many, or a class where the clone is expanded.

clone_size: -; j_call: TRBJ2-7; d_call: -; v_call: TRBV18; cdr3_nt: TGTGCCAGCTCACCCGGGACCGAGACGGGCGAGCAGTACTTC; cdr3_aa: CASSPGTETGEQYF
clone_size: once; j_call: TRBJ2-7; d_call: TRBD1; v_call: TRBV5-1; cdr3_nt: TGCGCCAGCAGCCAGAGACCGGGACAGGGGGCAAACGAGCAGTACTTC; cdr3_aa: CASSQRPGQGANEQYF
clone_size: -; j_call: TRBJ2-4; d_call: -; v_call: TRBV6-7; cdr3_nt: TGTGCCAGCAGTGCCGGGACAGCCAAAAACATTCAGTACTTC; cdr3_aa: CASSAGTAKNIQYF
clone_size: -; j_call: TRBJ2-1; d_call: TRBD1; v_call: TRBV27; cdr3_nt: TGTGCCAGCAATCCCGCATCCCCGTTGGGGACAGGGGAACGAAATGAGCAGTTCTTC; cdr3_aa: CASNPASPLGTGERNEQFF
clone_size: -; j_call: TRBJ1-5; d_call: TRBD1; v_call: TRBV7-6; cdr3_nt: TGTGCCAGCAGCCTTCGACAGGGGGACCAGCCCCAGCATTTT; cdr3_aa: CASSLRQGDQPQHF
clone_size: -; j_call: TRBJ1-3; d_call: TRBD1; v_call: TRBV19; cdr3_nt: TGTGCCGCAGGGGGTTCTGGAAACACCATATATTTT; cdr3_aa: CAAGGSGNTIYF
clone_size: -; j_call: TRBJ2-5; d_call: -; v_call: TRBV7-9; cdr3_nt: TGTGCCAGCAGCCTCCTTTGGGGCGACGAGACCCAGTACTTC; cdr3_aa: CASSLLWGDETQYF
clone_size: -; j_call: TRBJ1-5; d_call: TRBD1; v_call: TRBV5-1; cdr3_nt: TGCGCCAGCAGCCCAGGGGGAGACCAGCCCCAGCATTTT; cdr3_aa: CASSPGGDQPQHF
clone_size: few; j_call: TRBJ2-5; d_call: TRBD1; v_call: TRBV4-2; cdr3_nt: TGTGCCAGCAGCCAATCACAGGGGGAGGAGACCCAGTACTTC; cdr3_aa: CASSQSQGEETQYF
clone_size: -; j_call: TRBJ1-5; d_call: -; v_call: TRBV12-5; cdr3_nt: TGTGCTAGTGGTTTGTGGGGGTCCTTCAATCAGCCCCAGCATTTT; cdr3_aa: CASGLWGSFNQPQHF
clone_size: -; j_call: TRBJ2-4; d_call: -; v_call: TRBV7-9; cdr3_nt: TGTGCCAGCAGCTTAGAAGGAAACATTCAGTACTTC; cdr3_aa: CASSLEGNIQYF
clone_size: -; j_call: TRBJ2-3; d_call: TRBD1; v_call: TRBV5-1; cdr3_nt: TGCGCCAGCAGCACGGGACAGACAAGCACAGATACGCAGTATTTT; cdr3_aa: CASSTGQTSTDTQYF
clone_size: -; j_call: TRBJ2-2; d_call: -; v_call: TRBV5-1; cdr3_nt: TGCGCCAGCAGCTTAGTTCTGACCGGGGAGCTGTTTTTT; cdr3_aa: CASSLVLTGELFF
clone_size: -; j_call: TRBJ2-5; d_call: -; v_call: TRBV10-2; cdr3_nt: TGCGCCAGCAGTGACGGATTACAAGAGACCCAGTACTTC; cdr3_aa: CASSDGLQETQYF
clone_size: -; j_call: TRBJ2-7; d_call: -; v_call: TRBV19; cdr3_nt: TGTGCCAGTAGTATCCGTCCAGGGACCGCCTACGAGCAGTACTTC; cdr3_aa: CASSIRPGTAYEQYF
clone_size: once; j_call: TRBJ2-1; d_call: TRBD1; v_call: TRBV18; cdr3_nt: TGTGCCAGCTCACCTACAGGGGGCTCCTCCTACAATGAGCAGTTCTTC; cdr3_aa: CASSPTGGSSYNEQFF
clone_size: once; j_call: TRBJ1-4; d_call: -; v_call: TRBV28; cdr3_nt: TGTGCCAGCAGTTTAGCGGCCTCCTACAGGGTTAATGAAAAACTGTTTTTT; cdr3_aa: CASSLAASYRVNEKLFF
clone_size: once; j_call: TRBJ1-1; d_call: -; v_call: TRBV2; cdr3_nt: TGTGCCAGCAGTGGCCTGACAGTGAACACTGAAGCTTTCTTT; cdr3_aa: CASSGLTVNTEAFF
clone_size: few; j_call: TRBJ2-7; d_call: TRBD1; v_call: TRBV9; cdr3_nt: TGTGCCAGCAGCCCTACACCGGGACAGGCAGGGGACTACGAGCAGTACTTC; cdr3_aa: CASSPTPGQAGDYEQYF
clone_size: -; j_call: TRBJ2-7; d_call: -; v_call: TRBV6-6; cdr3_nt: TGTGCCAGCAGTCCCCTCTACGAGCAGTACTTC; cdr3_aa: CASSPLYEQYF
clone_size: -; j_call: TRBJ2-7; d_call: -; v_call: TRBV10-3; cdr3_nt: TGTGCCATCAGTGAGGGGCAGGCGGGCGACGAGCAGTACTTC; cdr3_aa: CAISEGQAGDEQYF
clone_size: -; j_call: TRBJ2-7; d_call: TRBD2; v_call: TRBV20-1; cdr3_nt: TGCAGTGGTGCGGGGGGCTACGAGCAGTACTTC; cdr3_aa: CSGAGGYEQYF
clone_size: -; j_call: TRBJ2-2; d_call: -; v_call: TRBV14; cdr3_nt: TGTGCCAGCAGCCAAGGGCGGGGCCTCACCGGGGAGCTGTTTTTT; cdr3_aa: CASSQGRGLTGELFF
clone_size: -; j_call: TRBJ1-5; d_call: -; v_call: TRBV11-3; cdr3_nt: TGTGCCAGCACCCCTAACGTGTGTGGGGTGGAATGCATAGGCAATCAGCCCCAGCATTTT; cdr3_aa: CASTPNVCGVECIGNQPQHF
clone_size: -; j_call: TRBJ1-5; d_call: -; v_call: TRBV15; cdr3_nt: TGTGCCACCAGCAGAGCATTGGAGGCGGGCAATCAGCCCCAGCATTTT; cdr3_aa: CATSRALEAGNQPQHF
clone_size: -; j_call: TRBJ2-3; d_call: -; v_call: TRBV10-3; cdr3_nt: TGTGCCATCAGTTTAGCTCAGGGGAGCCCAGATACGCAGTATTTT; cdr3_aa: CAISLAQGSPDTQYF
clone_size: -; j_call: TRBJ2-3; d_call: TRBD2; v_call: TRBV19; cdr3_nt: TGTGCCAGTAGTGGGGCGGGAGGTCAAATAGATACGCAGTATTTT; cdr3_aa: CASSGAGGQIDTQYF
clone_size: -; j_call: TRBJ1-5; d_call: -; v_call: TRBV28; cdr3_nt: TGTGCCAGCAGTTCTTCCCCCCCCCAGCATTTT; cdr3_aa: CASSSSPPQHF
clone_size: -; j_call: TRBJ1-2; d_call: TRBD1; v_call: TRBV6-5; cdr3_nt: TGTGCCAGCAGTTACGACGGACAGGGCTACTATGGCTACACCTTC; cdr3_aa: CASSYDGQGYYGYTF
clone_size: -; j_call: TRBJ1-4; d_call: -; v_call: TRBV9; cdr3_nt: TGTGCCAGCAGCGTAGACGTAACAACTAATGAAAAACTGTTTTTT; cdr3_aa: CASSVDVTTNEKLFF
clone_size: -; j_call: TRBJ2-3; d_call: TRBD2; v_call: TRBV28; cdr3_nt: TGTGCCAGCAGTCCCCCGGGACTAGCGCCTAGCACAGATACGCAGTATTTT; cdr3_aa: CASSPPGLAPSTDTQYF
clone_size: few; j_call: TRBJ2-3; d_call: TRBD2; v_call: TRBV10-1; cdr3_nt: TGCGCCAGCAGTGATCCTCTGAGCCTAGCGGGAGCAGATACGCAGTATTTT; cdr3_aa: CASSDPLSLAGADTQYF
clone_size: once; j_call: TRBJ1-2; d_call: -; v_call: TRBV11-2; cdr3_nt: TGTGCCAGCAGCTTAGATGGGCTCTATGGCTACACCTTC; cdr3_aa: CASSLDGLYGYTF
clone_size: -; j_call: TRBJ2-1; d_call: TRBD2; v_call: TRBV7-2; cdr3_nt: TGTGCCAGCAGCTCCCTTGCGGGAGCACCCTACAATGAGCAGTTCTTC; cdr3_aa: CASSSLAGAPYNEQFF
clone_size: -; j_call: TRBJ2-7; d_call: -; v_call: TRBV5-1; cdr3_nt: TGCGCCAGCAGCTTGGTCCCTACAGGGATGGGGGAGCAGTACTTC; cdr3_aa: CASSLVPTGMGEQYF
clone_size: -; j_call: TRBJ2-1; d_call: TRBD2; v_call: TRBV27; cdr3_nt: TGTGCCAGCAGTTTCAAGCGGGAGGGCCATGAGCAGTTCTTC; cdr3_aa: CASSFKREGHEQFF
clone_size: -; j_call: TRBJ2-3; d_call: TRBD2; v_call: TRBV5-1; cdr3_nt: TGCGCCAGCAGCTCCGGGACTAGCGGGAGGGGTGCAGATACGCAGTATTTT; cdr3_aa: CASSSGTSGRGADTQYF
clone_size: -; j_call: TRBJ2-5; d_call: -; v_call: TRBV29-1; cdr3_nt: TGCAGCGTTGACGCGACCCAAGAGACCCAGTACTTC; cdr3_aa: CSVDATQETQYF
clone_size: -; j_call: TRBJ1-1; d_call: -; v_call: TRBV5-1; cdr3_nt: TGCGCCAGCAGCTTGGGGGGTAGGACTGAAGCTTTCTTT; cdr3_aa: CASSLGGRTEAFF
clone_size: few; j_call: TRBJ1-1; d_call: TRBD1; v_call: TRBV30; cdr3_nt: TGTGCCTGGACACAGGGGGCGCGGAGTAACACTGAAGCTTTCTTT; cdr3_aa: CAWTQGARSNTEAFF
clone_size: -; j_call: TRBJ2-1; d_call: TRBD2; v_call: TRBV7-6; cdr3_nt: TGTGCCAGCAGCTTAGACCCCCCTAGCGGGTGGTACAATGAGCAGTTCTTC; cdr3_aa: CASSLDPPSGWYNEQFF
clone_size: -; j_call: TRBJ2-7; d_call: TRBD1; v_call: TRBV5-1; cdr3_nt: TGCGCCAGCAGCTCTAATACAGGGGGGACAGGCTACGAGCAGTACTTC; cdr3_aa: CASSSNTGGTGYEQYF
clone_size: -; j_call: TRBJ1-5; d_call: -; v_call: TRBV19; cdr3_nt: TGTGCCAGTAGTCACCGGACACCCGAAGGGCCCCAGCATTTT; cdr3_aa: CASSHRTPEGPQHF
clone_size: -; j_call: TRBJ2-7; d_call: TRBD1; v_call: TRBV15; cdr3_nt: TGTGCCACCAGCAGGTCCGCCCTCAGACAGGGGCAGTACTTC; cdr3_aa: CATSRSALRQGQYF
clone_size: -; j_call: TRBJ2-5; d_call: TRBD2; v_call: TRBV27; cdr3_nt: TGTGCCAGCAGTTTATATGGGGGACTAGGTCCCGTAGAGACCCAGTACTTC; cdr3_aa: CASSLYGGLGPVETQYF
clone_size: -; j_call: TRBJ2-2; d_call: -; v_call: TRBV18; cdr3_nt: TGTGCCAGCTCCCTCGTCGGCGAGGGCTCCAACACCGGGGAGCTGTTTTTT; cdr3_aa: CASSLVGEGSNTGELFF
clone_size: once; j_call: TRBJ2-7; d_call: TRBD1; v_call: TRBV28; cdr3_nt: TGTGCCAGCAGGGGACAGGTTCTATCCTACGAGCAGTACTTC; cdr3_aa: CASRGQVLSYEQYF
clone_size: -; j_call: TRBJ1-1; d_call: TRBD1; v_call: TRBV5-1; cdr3_nt: TGCGCCAGCAGCCTTGGGACAGGGTGGGTGAACACTGAAGCTTTCTTT; cdr3_aa: CASSLGTGWVNTEAFF
clone_size: -; j_call: TRBJ2-1; d_call: TRBD2; v_call: TRBV5-6; cdr3_nt: TGTGCCAGCAGCCCCCTAGCGGGAGCTGGTGAGCAGTTCTTC; cdr3_aa: CASSPLAGAGEQFF
clone_size: -; j_call: TRBJ1-1; d_call: -; v_call: TRBV14; cdr3_nt: TGTGCCAGCAGCCAAGATGTCATCGGGGGCACTGAAGCTTTCTTT; cdr3_aa: CASSQDVIGGTEAFF
clone_size: once; j_call: TRBJ2-7; d_call: TRBD2; v_call: TRBV19; cdr3_nt: TGTGCCAGTAGCGTGACTAGCGGGGCATCCTACGAGCAGTACTTC; cdr3_aa: CASSVTSGASYEQYF
clone_size: once; j_call: TRBJ2-4; d_call: -; v_call: TRBV6-5; cdr3_nt: TGTGCCAGCAGTTACTCGACCCCGGGGGCCAAAAACATTCAGTACTTC; cdr3_aa: CASSYSTPGAKNIQYF
clone_size: once; j_call: TRBJ2-7; d_call: TRBD1; v_call: TRBV5-1; cdr3_nt: TGCGCCAGCTCCGGACAGGGGGCTTACGAGCAGTACTTC; cdr3_aa: CASSGQGAYEQYF
clone_size: -; j_call: TRBJ1-1; d_call: -; v_call: TRBV28; cdr3_nt: TGTGCCAGCGGCCAACAGGGAAACACTGAAGCTTTCTTT; cdr3_aa: CASGQQGNTEAFF